A single sample gave rise to the 32 T cell receptor beta chains below, sequenced in a study of Graves' ophthalmopathy and Graves' hyperthyroidism (dated by TCRdb to the late 2010s). Data came from an Illumina HiSeq 2000. For repertoire sequencing, the TCR beta CDR3 regions were amplified from RNA transcripts. The first round of RT-PCR was done with HTBI primers and the Qiagen OneStep RT-PCR kit, and was followed by a second round of multiplex PCR, then size selection and purification. TCRdb reprocessing: public reads trimmed at Q25 with fastp, clones called with MiXCR, in-frame beta chains kept. Each CDR3 protein gets just one entry, which takes the most common genes and DNA from the rows behind it. The sample profile shows almost 750,000 distinct CDR3 sequences; 40% of them were found once. Approximately 43% of the sample rests with the top ten. Material: peripheral blood. These receptors originate from an adult man with Graves' ophthalmopathy.

The sample holds many counts of this clonotype. The chain combines TRBV9 with TRBJ1-1, with 7 bases identical to TRBD1. In germline, CDR1 is SGDLS, CDR2 YYNGEE. This CDR3 contains 13 residues. Trimming cost V 0 bases and J 7 bases; bases outside gene matches: 3. The CDR3 sequence is CASSVEQGYEAFF. The CDR3 DNA reads TGTGCCAGCAGCGTAGAACAGGGGTATGAAGCTTTCTTT.

Ten or more counts support this clonotype. The V and J genes are TRBV7-9 and TRBJ2-7; perhaps TRBD1 as D (6 bases). In germline, CDR1 is SEHNR, CDR2 FQNEAQ (reference sequence). This CDR3 spans 13 amino acids. Trimming removed 4 bases from V and 2 bases from J, with 9 bases in between. The CDR3 region has the DNA TGTGCCAGCAGCTCCGGGACAACCTACGAGCAGTACTTC. This encodes CASSSGTTYEQYF.

There are a few counts of this clonotype. The chain combines TRBV14 with TRBJ1-2; weak D call: TRBD1 (5 bases). V lost 1 base, J lost 1 base, and 13 bases lay in between. Germline assignment: CDR1 SGHDN and CDR2 FVKESK. The CDR3 length is 16 residues. The CDR3 reads CASSQVRGSRNYGYTF. Written as DNA, the CDR3 is TGTGCCAGCAGCCAAGTTAGGGGCAGCCGTAACTATGGCTACACCTTC.

J is TRBJ1-4 and V is TRBV7-9; TRBD1 aligns across 8 bases. The CDR3 is 16 amino acids. After removal of 5 bases from V and 7 bases from J, the junction contained 12 bases not matched to a gene. Germline loops: CDR1 SEHNR, CDR2 FQNEAQ (reference sequence). The CDR3 nucleotides read TGTGCCAGCAGCCAAGAAGGACAGGGTGGAGCTGAAAAACTGTTTTTT. Protein product: CASSQEGQGGAEKLFF.

The chain recombines TRBV7-2 with TRBJ2-3; D possibly corresponds to TRBD2 (5 bases). The V gene lost 2 bases and the J gene lost 5 bases, with 17 bases spanning the gap. The germline V gene has CDR1 SGHTA and CDR2 FQGNSA. The CDR3 sequence is 16 residues long. CDR3 DNA: TGTGCCAGCAGCTTAAATCGAGGGTTCGGGAAAGATACGCAGTATTTT. It codes for CASSLNRGFGKDTQYF.

This clonotype was counted only a few times. The V and J genes are TRBV7-7 and TRBJ2-2, with 13 bases matching TRBD2. The germline V gene has CDR1 SSHAT and CDR2 FNYEAQ (reference sequence). The ends lost 1 base at V and 5 bases at J; junction bases unmatched: 4. CDR3 size: 17 residues. The CDR3, as DNA: TGTGCCAGCAGCTTAGGGACTAGCGGGAGATCTACCGGGGAGCTGTTTTTT. Translation: CASSLGTSGRSTGELFF.

This clonotype was seen more than once but under ten times. As DNA, the CDR3 is TGTGCCAGCAGCTCTAAGACAGGGGGCCTTAGCTATGGCTACACCTTC. This translates into CASSSKTGGLSYGYTF. The V gene is TRBV12-3 or TRBV12-4, the J gene TRBJ1-2, with 10 bases lining up with TRBD1. The V gene end was trimmed by 6 bases and the J gene end by 4 bases; junction bases not matched to a gene: 11. This CDR3 region has 16 residues.

This clonotype was recorded a few times. The chain employs TRBV7-9 and TRBJ2-5; D might be TRBD2 (5 bases). Germline-derived CDR1 and CDR2 are SEHNR and FQNEAQ (reference sequence). V gave up 3 bases and J gave up 4 bases, with 9 bases separating them. CDR3 length: 13 residues. CDR3 DNA sequence: TGTGCCAGCAGCTTTCCGGGGAGAGAGACCCAGTACTTC. This encodes CASSFPGRETQYF.

With regard to this clonotype: A read error may be the cause here, since a much bigger clone is one base away. The conserved closing phenylalanine or tryptophan is absent in this CDR3, likely reflecting a read error. V is TRBV10-1 and J is TRBJ1-1; D gene unclear. Between the trimmed V and J ends, which lost 6 bases and 5 bases, there was a span of 16 bases. Germline V gene sequence: CDR1 WNHNN, CDR2 SYGVQD (reference sequence). The CDR3 totals 14 residues. Here the CDR3 DNA reads TGCGCCAGCAGCGAAGGGCGGGGAGGGACTGAAGCTTTCCTT. Protein product: CASSEGRGGTEAFL.

With regard to this clonotype: At one boundary the junction diverges from the germline segment, which might be a read error. The rearrangement links TRBV9 to TRBJ2-3; either TRBD1 or TRBD2 may supply D (5 bases each). CDR3 length: 14 residues. Germline V gene data show CDR1 as SGDLS and CDR2 as YYNGEE. CDR3 sequence: CASSWGRTTDTQYF. The DNA of the CDR3 is TGCGCCAGCAGCTGGGGGAGAACCACAGATACGCAGTATTTT.

This clonotype was found many times. The CDR3 loop is CASSLGLGGYEQYF. The CDR3 DNA is TGCGCCAGCAGCTTGGGACTAGGAGGCTACGAGCAGTACTTC. The chain uses TRBV5-1 and TRBJ2-7; perhaps TRBD2 as D (6 bases). Germline V gene sequence: CDR1 SGHRS, CDR2 YFSETQ. The CDR3 sequence is 14 residues long. The V gene lost 0 bases and the J gene lost 3 bases, with 10 bases spanning the gap.

This clonotype was counted many times. This sequence joins TRBV29-1 and TRBJ1-3; weak D call: TRBD1 (5 bases). CDR3 length equals 13 residues. The V end lost 7 bases, the J end lost 0 bases, and 10 bases lay between the germline ends. Germline V gene lookup returns CDR1 SQVTM and CDR2 ANQGSEA. The CDR3 DNA reads TGCAGCGGCCTGGGACTCTCTGGAAACACCATATATTTT. Translated, it gives CSGLGLSGNTIYF.

The table lists this clonotype with many counts. V usage is TRBV10-3 and J usage is TRBJ2-7, with 7 bases lining up with TRBD2. Germline trimming cut 10 bases from V and 0 bases from J; bases unmatched to any gene: 9. Germline V gene lookup returns CDR1 ENHRY and CDR2 SYGVKD. The CDR3 is 14 residues long. The CDR3 region has the DNA TGTGCCACCGCTAGCGGTCAGAGCTCCTACGAGCAGTACTTC. This codes for CATASGQSSYEQYF.

The table lists this clonotype with a few counts. The V gene is TRBV7-9, the J gene TRBJ1-1, with a possible D match to TRBD1 (5 bases). Germline values: CDR1 SEHNR, CDR2 FQNEAQ (reference sequence). There are 14 residues in the CDR3. Deletions cut 3 bases from V and 4 bases from J, with 12 bases between. This CDR3 reads CASSFGGSGTEAFF. The CDR3 DNA is TGTGCCAGCAGCTTTGGGGGTTCCGGCACTGAAGCTTTCTTT.

This clonotype was seen many times. The V gene is TRBV20-1, the J gene TRBJ2-7, with no clear D. This CDR3 has 10 residues. Trimming pared 4 bases from V and 3 bases from J, leaving 4 bases between. Germline V lookup: CDR1 DFQATT, CDR2 SNEGSKA (reference sequence). The CDR3 sequence is CSAIDYEQYF. The CDR3 DNA sequence: TGCAGTGCTATTGACTACGAGCAGTACTTC.

This clonotype was observed at least ten times. The chain is built from TRBV7-8 and TRBJ2-5; 8 bases match TRBD1. This CDR3 contains 14 residues. V was pared by 6 bases and J by 0 bases, with 3 bases of the junction left unmatched. Germline CDR1 SGHVS, CDR2 FQNEAQ. In DNA, the CDR3 is TGTGCCAGCAGGCTGGACAGGGACCAAGAGACCCAGTACTTC. This codes for CASRLDRDQETQYF.

The chain has TRBV20-1 and TRBJ2-7; 10 bases align to TRBD1. The CDR3 has 16 residues. J lost 0 bases, V lost 0 bases, and 5 bases had no gene match. CDR1 and CDR2 from the germline V gene are DFQATT and SNEGSKA (reference sequence). CDR3 amino acids: CSARDEGQGSSYEQYF. CDR3 sequence (DNA): TGCAGTGCTAGAGATGAGGGACAGGGGAGCTCCTACGAGCAGTACTTC.

The CDR3 nucleotides are TGTGCCAGCAGCCTCGGGAAGGGCCAGTACTTC. It is translated as CASSLGKGQYF. This chain uses TRBV3-1 with TRBJ2-5, with a weak D call TRBD2 (5 bases). Trimming removed 4 bases at V and 10 bases at J, with 10 bases between. Per germline, CDR1 LGHDT and CDR2 YNNKEL (reference sequence). The CDR3 covers 11 residues.

This chain joins TRBV20-1 and TRBJ1-2; no clear D gene. The CDR3 has 12 amino acids. Germline assignment: CDR1 DFQATT and CDR2 SNEGSKA (reference sequence). V was shortened by 3 bases and J by 2 bases, with 7 bases between the two germline ends. The CDR3 loop is CSASLSNYGYTF. CDR3 DNA: TGCAGTGCTAGCTTGAGCAACTATGGCTACACCTTC.

J is TRBJ2-5 and V is TRBV20-1, with D hard to call. There are 12 residues in the CDR3. CDR1 DFQATT and CDR2 SNEGSKA come from the germline V gene (reference sequence). V lost 4 bases and J lost 0, with 6 bases in between. The CDR3 bases are TGCAGTGCTACGCGGTACCAAGAGACCCAGTACTTC. Translating gives CSATRYQETQYF.

The chain recombines TRBV19 with TRBJ2-5; the match to TRBD2 covers 9 bases. The CDR3 is 13 amino acids. The junction had 0 bases not matched to a gene; V was cut back by 3 bases and J by 4 bases. Germline V gives CDR1 LNHDA, CDR2 SQIVND (reference sequence). The CDR3 loop is CASSMRGGETQYF. The CDR3 nucleotides read TGTGCCAGTAGTATGCGGGGGGGAGAGACCCAGTACTTC.

The rearrangement links TRBV19 to TRBJ1-2; D perhaps matches TRBD1 (5 bases). The CDR3 is 13 residues long. Germline V lookup: CDR1 LNHDA, CDR2 SQIVND (reference sequence). Trimming removed 7 bases from V and 7 bases from J, with 16 bases in between. CDR3 region: CASNYGAAGGYTF. The CDR3 nucleotides are TGTGCCAGTAATTACGGGGCAGCTGGTGGCTACACCTTC.

On this clonotype itself: This may stem from a read error, because a much larger clone lies one nucleotide away. V and J are TRBV20-1 and TRBJ1-5, with a weak D call TRBD1 (5 bases). Germline V gene lookup returns CDR1 DFQATT and CDR2 SNEGSKA (reference sequence). The CDR3 covers 15 residues. Trimming removed 5 bases from V and 1 base from J, with 15 bases in between. The CDR3 bases are TGCAGTGCTTGCGTGCAGGGCCAGAGCAATCAGCCCCAGCATTTT. Amino acid sequence: CSACVQGQSNQPQHF.

Regarding this clonotype: This is likely a read error, given that the CDR3 carries no conserved phenylalanine or tryptophan at its end. The gene calls are TRBV5-8 and TRBJ2-7, with D maybe TRBD1 (5 bases). There are 13 residues in the CDR3. CDR1 is SGHTS and CDR2 is YDEGEE in the germline V gene. V dropped 1 base and J dropped 4 bases, with 9 bases sitting between them. The CDR3 spells CASSLFRAYEQYL. The DNA for the CDR3 is TGTGCCAGCAGCTTGTTCAGGGCGTACGAGCAGTACCTC.

The table lists this clonotype with a count of one. A read error may produce the germline difference seen at one junction end. This rearrangement joins TRBV25-1 to TRBJ2-2; maybe TRBD2 (6 bases). The CDR3 runs to 16 residues. Germline loops: CDR1 MGHDK, CDR2 SYGVNS. CDR3 coding DNA: TGCGCCAGCAGCGCCGTAGCCGGGAGTAACACCGGGGAGCTGTTTTTT. Protein sequence: CASSAVAGSNTGELFF.

On this clonotype: At one end, the junction sequence differs from germline, possibly due to a read error. This sequence joins TRBV10-3 and TRBJ1-5; possible D gene TRBD1, 5 bases. This CDR3 comprises 15 residues. CDR1 is ENHRY, CDR2 SYGVKD, per germline. CDR3 in amino acids: CASSLGSGRGQPQHF. The CDR3 DNA follows: TGTGCCAGCAGTTTAGGATCTGGCCGGGGGCAGCCCCAGCATTTT.

This clonotype was recorded many times. V and J are TRBV29-1 and TRBJ1-2, with 7 positions matching TRBD1. V shed 4 bases, J shed 2 bases, and the junction held 7 bases outside the gene matches. CDR1 is SQVTM, CDR2 ANQGSEA, per germline. CDR3 length: 14 residues. CDR3 bases: TGCAGCGTTGTGGGACAGTTGACCAACTATGGCTACACCTTC. Translated: CSVVGQLTNYGYTF.

Regarding this clonotype: Just one base apart from a much larger clone, this may be a read error. This sequence joins TRBV19 and TRBJ1-2; D is unclear. Germline assignment: CDR1 LNHDA and CDR2 SQIVND (reference sequence). CDR3 length: 12 amino acids. This chain's CDR3 is CASGIRPGGYTF. CDR3 nucleotide sequence: TGTGCCAGTGGTATACGCCCGGGGGGCTACACCTTC.

This rearrangement joins TRBV27 to TRBJ1-5; possible D gene TRBD1, 6 bases. The CDR3 loop spans 15 amino acids. V lost 6 bases and J lost 4, with 16 bases in between. Germline V gene data show CDR1 as MNHEY and CDR2 as SMNVEV (reference sequence). CDR3: CASRSLAGANQPQHF. The CDR3 DNA sequence: TGTGCCAGCAGGTCCCTAGCGGGGGCTAATCAGCCCCAGCATTTT.

This chain uses TRBV7-9 with TRBJ2-3; 9 bases are a match to TRBD2. Germline loops: CDR1 SEHNR, CDR2 FQNEAQ (reference sequence). The length of the CDR3 is 17 residues. Unmatched junction bases numbered 15, after V lost 7 bases and J lost 4 bases. This CDR3 reads CASTISRGSGSPDTQYF. In nucleotides, the CDR3 is TGTGCCAGCACTATTTCTCGGGGTAGCGGGAGTCCAGATACGCAGTATTTT.

This chain links TRBV5-4 with TRBJ1-6; D not certain. This CDR3 region has 14 residues. The germline gives CDR1 SGHNT, CDR2 YYREEE (reference sequence). Deletions cut 0 bases from V and 8 bases from J, with 9 bases between. CDR3 protein: CASSLGIVDSPLHF. In DNA, the CDR3 is TGTGCCAGCAGCTTGGGCATCGTAGATTCACCCCTCCACTTT. The complete variable domain, with remaining parts taken from reference TRBV5-4 and TRBJ1-6, reads ETGVTQSPTHLIKTRGQQVTLRCSSQSGHNTVSWYQQALGQGPQFIFQYYREEENGRGNFPPRFSGLQFPNYSSELNVNALELDDSALYLCASSLGIVDSPLHFGNGTRLTVT.

The rearrangement links TRBV20-1 to TRBJ2-7, with TRBD2 matching over 8 bases. Trimming removed 5 bases from V and 2 bases from J; junction bases left unmatched: 2. Germline CDR1 is DFQATT and CDR2 is SNEGSKA (reference sequence). The CDR3 sequence is 12 residues long. The CDR3 sequence: CSALRGAYEQYF. CDR3 nucleotides: TGCAGTGCTTTGCGGGGGGCCTACGAGCAGTACTTC.